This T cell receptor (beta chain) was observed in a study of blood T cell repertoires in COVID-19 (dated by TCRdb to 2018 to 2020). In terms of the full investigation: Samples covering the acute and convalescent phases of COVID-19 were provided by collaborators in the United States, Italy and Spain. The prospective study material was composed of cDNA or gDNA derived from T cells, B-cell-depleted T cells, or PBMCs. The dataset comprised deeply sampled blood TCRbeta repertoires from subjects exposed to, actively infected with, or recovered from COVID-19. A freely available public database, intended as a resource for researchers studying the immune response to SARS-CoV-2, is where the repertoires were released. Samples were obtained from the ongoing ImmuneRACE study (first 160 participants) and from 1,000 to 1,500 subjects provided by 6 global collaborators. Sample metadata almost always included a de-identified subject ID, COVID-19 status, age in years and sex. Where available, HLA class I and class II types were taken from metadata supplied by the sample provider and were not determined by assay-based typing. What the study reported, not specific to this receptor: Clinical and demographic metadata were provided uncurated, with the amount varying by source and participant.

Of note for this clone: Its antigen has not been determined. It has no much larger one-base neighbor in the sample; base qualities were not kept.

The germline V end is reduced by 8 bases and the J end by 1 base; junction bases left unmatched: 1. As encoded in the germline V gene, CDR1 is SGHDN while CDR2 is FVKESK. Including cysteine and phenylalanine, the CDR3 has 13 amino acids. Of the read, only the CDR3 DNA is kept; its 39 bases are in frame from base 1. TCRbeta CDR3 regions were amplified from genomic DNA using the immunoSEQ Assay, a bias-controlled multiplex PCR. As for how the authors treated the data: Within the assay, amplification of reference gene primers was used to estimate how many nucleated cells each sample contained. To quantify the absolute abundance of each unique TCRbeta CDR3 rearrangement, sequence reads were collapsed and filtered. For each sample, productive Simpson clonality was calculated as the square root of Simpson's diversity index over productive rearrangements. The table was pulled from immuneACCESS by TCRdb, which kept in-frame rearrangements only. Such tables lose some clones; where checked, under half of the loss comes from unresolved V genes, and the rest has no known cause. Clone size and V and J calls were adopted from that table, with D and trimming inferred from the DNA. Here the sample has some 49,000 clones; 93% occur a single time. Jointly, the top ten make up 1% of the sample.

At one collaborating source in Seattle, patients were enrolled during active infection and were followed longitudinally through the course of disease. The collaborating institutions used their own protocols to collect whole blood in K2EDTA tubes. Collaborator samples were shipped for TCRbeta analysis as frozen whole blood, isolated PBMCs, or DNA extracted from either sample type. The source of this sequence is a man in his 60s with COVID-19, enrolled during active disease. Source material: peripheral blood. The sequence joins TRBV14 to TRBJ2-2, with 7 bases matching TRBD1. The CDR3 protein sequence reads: CASRTGNTGELFF. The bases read TGTGCCAGCCGGACAGGGAACACCGGGGAGCTGTTTTTT.